A selection of T cell receptor beta chains follows, all from one sample in a study of beta chain features in type 1 diabetes. Some clones are missing from TCRdb's copy, which holds only in-frame ones; the method was immunoSEQ multiplex PCR. The data hold about 650,000 clones, with roughly an eighth observed a single time. Input material: naive CD4+ T cells from blood. The receptor source for this set is a man aged 25-45 years with type 1 diabetes. The CDR3 runs from the conserved cysteine through the conserved F or W. A D gene is named only where the DNA matches it firmly. Clone size appears in some rows only: once, few, many, or a class for an expanded clone.

j_call: TRBJ2-3
d_call: TRBD1
v_call: TRBV15
clone_size: few
cdr3_aa: CATSARQGSTDTQYF
cdr3_nt: TGTGCCACCAGCGCCCGACAGGGAAGCACAGATACGCAGTATTTT

j_call: TRBJ1-1
d_call: NA
v_call: TRBV5-1
clone_size: few
cdr3_aa: CASSLGGRATEAFF
cdr3_nt: TGCGCCAGCAGCTTGGGAGGGAGGGCCACTGAAGCTTTCTTT

j_call: TRBJ1-1
d_call: NA
v_call: TRBV2
clone_size: NA
cdr3_aa: CASSAQQGRTTEAFF
cdr3_nt: TGTGCCAGCAGTGCCCAACAGGGTCGGACCACTGAAGCTTTCTTT

j_call: TRBJ1-1
d_call: NA
v_call: TRBV11-1
clone_size: NA
cdr3_aa: CASSPADSVGAFF
cdr3_nt: TGTGCCAGCAGCCCCGCGGACAGTGTAGGAGCTTTCTTT

j_call: TRBJ2-7
d_call: NA
v_call: TRBV5-4
clone_size: few
cdr3_aa: CASSWGSPPYEQYF
cdr3_nt: TGTGCCAGCAGCTGGGGGTCCCCCCCCTACGAGCAGTACTTC

j_call: TRBJ1-4
d_call: NA
v_call: TRBV2
clone_size: NA
cdr3_aa: CARRGDPNEKLFF
cdr3_nt: TGTGCCAGGAGAGGGGACCCTAATGAAAAACTGTTTTTT

j_call: TRBJ1-4
d_call: NA
v_call: TRBV4-3
clone_size: NA
cdr3_aa: CASSQEEGSEKLFF
cdr3_nt: TGCGCCAGCAGCCAAGAGGAGGGATCAGAAAAACTGTTTTTT

j_call: TRBJ2-6
d_call: NA
v_call: TRBV2
clone_size: NA
cdr3_aa: CASSALASGANVLTF
cdr3_nt: TGTGCCAGCAGTGCCCTCGCCTCTGGGGCCAACGTCCTGACTTTC

j_call: TRBJ2-5
d_call: TRBD1
v_call: TRBV6-5
clone_size: NA
cdr3_aa: CASSHRDRARETQYF
cdr3_nt: TGTGCCAGCAGTCACCGGGACAGGGCTCGAGAGACCCAGTACTTC

j_call: TRBJ2-1
d_call: NA
v_call: TRBV14
clone_size: few
cdr3_aa: CASSHLTGYQEQFF
cdr3_nt: TGTGCCAGCAGCCATCTGACTGGTTACCAAGAGCAGTTCTTC